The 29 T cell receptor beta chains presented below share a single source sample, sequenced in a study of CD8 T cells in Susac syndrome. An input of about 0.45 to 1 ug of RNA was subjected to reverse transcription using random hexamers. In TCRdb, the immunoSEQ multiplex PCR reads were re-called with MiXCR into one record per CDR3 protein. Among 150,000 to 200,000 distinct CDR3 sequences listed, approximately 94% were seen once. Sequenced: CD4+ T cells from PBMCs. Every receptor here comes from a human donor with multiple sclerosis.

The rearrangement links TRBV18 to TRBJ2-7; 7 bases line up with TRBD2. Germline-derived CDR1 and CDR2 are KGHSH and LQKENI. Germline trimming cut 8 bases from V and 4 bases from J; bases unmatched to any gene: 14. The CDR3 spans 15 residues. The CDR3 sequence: CASPPVGLDIYEQYF. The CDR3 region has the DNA TGTGCCAGCCCCCCGGTCGGACTAGACATTTACGAGCAGTACTTC.

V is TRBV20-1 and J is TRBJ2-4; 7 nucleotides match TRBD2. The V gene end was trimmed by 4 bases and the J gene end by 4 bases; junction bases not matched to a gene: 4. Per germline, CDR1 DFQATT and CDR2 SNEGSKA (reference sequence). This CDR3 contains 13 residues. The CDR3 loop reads CSAKWEGKNIQYF. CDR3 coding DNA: TGCAGTGCTAAGTGGGAGGGGAAAAACATTCAGTACTTC.

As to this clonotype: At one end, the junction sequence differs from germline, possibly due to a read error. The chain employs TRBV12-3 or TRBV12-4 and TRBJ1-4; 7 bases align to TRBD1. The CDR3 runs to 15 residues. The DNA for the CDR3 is TGTGCCAGCACCCCCGGAGGGGGCGTTAATAAAAAACTGTTTTTT. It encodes CASTPGGGVNKKLFF.

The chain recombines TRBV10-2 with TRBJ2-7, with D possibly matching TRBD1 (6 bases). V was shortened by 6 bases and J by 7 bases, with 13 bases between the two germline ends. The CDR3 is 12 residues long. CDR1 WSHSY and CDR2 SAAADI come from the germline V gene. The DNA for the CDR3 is TGCGCCAGCAGCGCGGACAGCTGGGAGCAGTACTTC. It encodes CASSADSWEQYF.

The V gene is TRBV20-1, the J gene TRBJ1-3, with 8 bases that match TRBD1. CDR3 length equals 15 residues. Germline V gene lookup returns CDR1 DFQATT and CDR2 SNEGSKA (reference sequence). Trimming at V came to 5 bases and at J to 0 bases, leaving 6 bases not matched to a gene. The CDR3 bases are TGCAGTGCTCGACAGGGGAGAGGCTCTGGAAACACCATATATTTT. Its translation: CSARQGRGSGNTIYF.

CDR3 bases: TGTGCCAGCAGTAGGGGAAACTATGGCTACACCTTC. It is translated as CASSRGNYGYTF. The V and J genes are TRBV11-2 and TRBJ1-2; weak D call: TRBD1 (5 bases). The CDR3 loop spans 12 amino acids. From germline, CDR1 is SGHAT and CDR2 FQNNGV. Deletions cut 6 bases from V and 2 bases from J, with 7 bases between.

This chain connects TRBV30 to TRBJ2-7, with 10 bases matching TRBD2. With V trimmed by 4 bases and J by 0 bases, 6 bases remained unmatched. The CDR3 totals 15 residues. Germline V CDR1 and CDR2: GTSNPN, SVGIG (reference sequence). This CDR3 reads CAWTIGLAASYEQYF. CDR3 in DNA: TGTGCCTGGACCATAGGACTAGCGGCCTCCTACGAGCAGTACTTC.

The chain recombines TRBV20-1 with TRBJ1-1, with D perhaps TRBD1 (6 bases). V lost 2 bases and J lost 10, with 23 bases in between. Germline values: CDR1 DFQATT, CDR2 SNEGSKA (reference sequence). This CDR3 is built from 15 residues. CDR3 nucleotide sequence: TGCAGTGCTAGAAGGACAGCCTCGGTACAGGTTGGAGCTTTCTTT. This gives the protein CSARRTASVQVGAFF.

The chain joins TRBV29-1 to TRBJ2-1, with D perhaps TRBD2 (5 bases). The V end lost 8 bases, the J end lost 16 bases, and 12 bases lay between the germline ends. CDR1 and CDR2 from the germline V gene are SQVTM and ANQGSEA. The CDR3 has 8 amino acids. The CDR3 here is CSTPRGFF. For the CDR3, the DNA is TGCAGCACACCACGGGGATTCTTC.

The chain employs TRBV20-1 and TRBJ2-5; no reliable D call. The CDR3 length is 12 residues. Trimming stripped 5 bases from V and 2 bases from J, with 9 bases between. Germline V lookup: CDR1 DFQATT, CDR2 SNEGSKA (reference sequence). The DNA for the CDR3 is TGCAGTGCTGGAGCTAGTCAAGAGACCCAGTACTTC. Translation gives CSAGASQETQYF.

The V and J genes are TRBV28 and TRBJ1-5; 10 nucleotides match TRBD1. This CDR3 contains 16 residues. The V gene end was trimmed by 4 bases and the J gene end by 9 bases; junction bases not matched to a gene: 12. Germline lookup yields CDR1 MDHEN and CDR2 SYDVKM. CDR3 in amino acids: CASSSIRQGAKRPQHF. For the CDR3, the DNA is TGTGCCAGCAGTTCCATTCGACAGGGGGCTAAAAGGCCCCAGCATTTT. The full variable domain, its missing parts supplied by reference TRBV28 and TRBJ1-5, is DVKVTQSSRYLVKRTGEKVFLECVQDMDHENMFWYRQDPGLGLRLIYFSYDVKMKEKGDIPEGYSVSREKKERFSLILESASTNQTSMYLCASSSIRQGAKRPQHFGDGTRLSIL.

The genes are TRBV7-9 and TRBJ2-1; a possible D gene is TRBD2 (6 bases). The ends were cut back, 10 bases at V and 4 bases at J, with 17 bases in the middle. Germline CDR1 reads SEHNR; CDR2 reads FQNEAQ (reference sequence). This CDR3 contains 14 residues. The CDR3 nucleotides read TGTGCCACCAACCGGGACTCACCTTACAATGAGCAGTTCTTC. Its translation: CATNRDSPYNEQFF.

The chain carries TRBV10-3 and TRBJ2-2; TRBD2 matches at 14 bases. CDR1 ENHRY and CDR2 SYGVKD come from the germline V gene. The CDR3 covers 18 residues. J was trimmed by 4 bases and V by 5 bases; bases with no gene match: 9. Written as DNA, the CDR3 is TGTGCCATCAGTTCCGGGACTAGCGGGAGTCTGGGCACCGGGGAGCTGTTTTTT. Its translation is CAISSGTSGSLGTGELFF.

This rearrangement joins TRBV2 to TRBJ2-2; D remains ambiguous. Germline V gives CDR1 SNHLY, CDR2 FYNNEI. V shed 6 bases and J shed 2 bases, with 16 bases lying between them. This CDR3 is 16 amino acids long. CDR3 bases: TGTGCCAGCAGCGCGAATCGCGTTATTAACACCGGGGAGCTGTTTTTT. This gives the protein CASSANRVINTGELFF.

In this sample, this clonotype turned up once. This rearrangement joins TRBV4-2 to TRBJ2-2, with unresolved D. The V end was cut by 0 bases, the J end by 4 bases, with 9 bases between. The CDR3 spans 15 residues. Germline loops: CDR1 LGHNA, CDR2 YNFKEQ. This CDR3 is CASSQEVGSTGELFF. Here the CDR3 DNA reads TGTGCCAGCAGCCAAGAAGTAGGAAGCACCGGGGAGCTGTTTTTT.

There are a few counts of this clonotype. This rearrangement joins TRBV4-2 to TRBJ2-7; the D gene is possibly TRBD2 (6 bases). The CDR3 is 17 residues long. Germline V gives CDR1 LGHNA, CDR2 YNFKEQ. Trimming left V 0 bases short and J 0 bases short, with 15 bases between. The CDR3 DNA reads TGTGCCAGCAGCCAAGATCAGGTTAGCGGAAGCTCCTACGAGCAGTACTTC. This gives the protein CASSQDQVSGSSYEQYF.

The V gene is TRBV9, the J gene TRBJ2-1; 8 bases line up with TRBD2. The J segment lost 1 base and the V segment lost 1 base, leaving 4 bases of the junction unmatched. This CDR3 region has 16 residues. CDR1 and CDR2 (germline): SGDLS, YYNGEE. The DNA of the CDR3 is TGTGCCAGCAGCGTACTTAGCGGGACGTCCTACAATGAGCAGTTCTTC. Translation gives CASSVLSGTSYNEQFF. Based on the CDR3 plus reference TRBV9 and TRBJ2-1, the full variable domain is DSGVTQTPKHLITATGQRVTLRCSPRSGDLSVYWYQQSLDQGLQFLIQYYNGEERAKGNILERFSAQQFPDLHSELNLSSLELGDSALYFCASSVLSGTSYNEQFFGPGTRLTVL.

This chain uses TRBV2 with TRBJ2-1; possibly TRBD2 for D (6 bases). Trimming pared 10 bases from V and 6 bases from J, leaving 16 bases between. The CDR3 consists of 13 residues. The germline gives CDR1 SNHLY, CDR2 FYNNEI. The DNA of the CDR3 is TGTGCCACTCACGCCCTAGCGAGCAATGAGCAGTTCTTC. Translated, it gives CATHALASNEQFF. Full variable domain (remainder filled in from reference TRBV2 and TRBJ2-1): EPEVTQTPSHQVTQMGQEVILRCVPISNHLYFYWYRQILGQKVEFLVSFYNNEISEKSEIFDDQFSVERPDGSNFTLKIRSTKLEDSAMYFCATHALASNEQFFGPGTRLTVL.

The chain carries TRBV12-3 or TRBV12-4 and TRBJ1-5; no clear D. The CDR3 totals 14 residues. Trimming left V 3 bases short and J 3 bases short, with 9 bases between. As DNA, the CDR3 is TGTGCCAGCAGTTTCGGCGGCTTCAATCAGCCCCAGCATTTT. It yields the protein CASSFGGFNQPQHF.

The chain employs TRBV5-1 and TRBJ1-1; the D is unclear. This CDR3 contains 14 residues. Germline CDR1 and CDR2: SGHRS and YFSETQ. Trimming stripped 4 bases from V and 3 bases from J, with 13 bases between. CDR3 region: CASSATNWDTEAFF. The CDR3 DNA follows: TGCGCCAGCAGCGCTACGAATTGGGACACTGAAGCTTTCTTT.

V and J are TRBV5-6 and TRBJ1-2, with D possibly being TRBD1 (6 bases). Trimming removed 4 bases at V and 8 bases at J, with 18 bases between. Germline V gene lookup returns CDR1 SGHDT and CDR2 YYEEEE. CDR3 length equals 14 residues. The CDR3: CASSAGTPARGYTF. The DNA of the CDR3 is TGTGCCAGCAGCGCCGGGACACCAGCGAGGGGCTACACCTTC.

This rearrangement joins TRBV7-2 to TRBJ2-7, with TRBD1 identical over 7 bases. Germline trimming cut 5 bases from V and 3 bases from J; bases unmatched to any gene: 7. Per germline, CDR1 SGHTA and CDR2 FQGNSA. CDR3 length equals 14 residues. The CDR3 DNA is TGTGCCAGCAGCCAGGTGACAGGGCTCTACGAGCAGTACTTC. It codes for CASSQVTGLYEQYF.

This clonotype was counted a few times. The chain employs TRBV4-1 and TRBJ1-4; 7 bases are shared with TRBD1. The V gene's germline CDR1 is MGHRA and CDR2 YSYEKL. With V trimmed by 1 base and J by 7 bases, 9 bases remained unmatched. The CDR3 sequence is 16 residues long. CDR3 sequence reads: CASSQGGGGLGEKLFF. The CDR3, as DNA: TGCGCCAGCAGCCAAGGAGGGGGCGGACTTGGTGAAAAACTGTTTTTT.

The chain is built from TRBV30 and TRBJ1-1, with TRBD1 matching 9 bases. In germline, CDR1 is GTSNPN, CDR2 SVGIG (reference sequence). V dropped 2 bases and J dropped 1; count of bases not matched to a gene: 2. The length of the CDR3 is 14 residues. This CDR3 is CAWSRGQGNTEAFF. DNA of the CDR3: TGTGCCTGGAGTAGGGGACAGGGGAACACTGAAGCTTTCTTT.

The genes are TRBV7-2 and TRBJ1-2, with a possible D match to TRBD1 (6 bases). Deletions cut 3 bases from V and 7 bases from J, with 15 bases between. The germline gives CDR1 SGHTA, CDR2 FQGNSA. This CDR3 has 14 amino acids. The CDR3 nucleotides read TGTGCCAGCAGCTTCCCCGGGGGGCGGGCTGGCTACACCTTC. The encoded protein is CASSFPGGRAGYTF.

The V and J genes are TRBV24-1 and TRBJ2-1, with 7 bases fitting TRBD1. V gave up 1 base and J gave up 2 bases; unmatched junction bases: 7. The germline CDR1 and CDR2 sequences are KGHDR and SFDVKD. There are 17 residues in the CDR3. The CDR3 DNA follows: TGTGCCACCAGTGATTTAGGCCGGGGACAGACCTACAATGAGCAGTTCTTC. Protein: CATSDLGRGQTYNEQFF.

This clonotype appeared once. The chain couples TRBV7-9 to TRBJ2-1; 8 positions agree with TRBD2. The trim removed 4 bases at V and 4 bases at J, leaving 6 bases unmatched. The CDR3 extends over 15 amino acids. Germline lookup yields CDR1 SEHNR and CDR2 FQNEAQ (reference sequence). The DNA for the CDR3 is TGTGCCAGCAGCTCCAGCGGGAGTGTATACAATGAGCAGTTCTTC. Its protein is CASSSSGSVYNEQFF.

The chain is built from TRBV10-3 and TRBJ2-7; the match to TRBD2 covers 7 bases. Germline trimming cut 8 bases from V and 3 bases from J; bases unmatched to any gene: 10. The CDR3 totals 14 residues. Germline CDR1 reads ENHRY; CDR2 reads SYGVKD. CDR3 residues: CAIGQGGGGYEQYF. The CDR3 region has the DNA TGTGCCATCGGTCAGGGCGGGGGAGGCTACGAGCAGTACTTC.

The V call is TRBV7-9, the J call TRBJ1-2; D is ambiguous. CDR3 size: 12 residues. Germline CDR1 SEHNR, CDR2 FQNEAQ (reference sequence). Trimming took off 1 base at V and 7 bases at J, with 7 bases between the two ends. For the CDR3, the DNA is TGTGCCAGCAGCTTAGAGGTGGCTGGCTACACCTTC. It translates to CASSLEVAGYTF.